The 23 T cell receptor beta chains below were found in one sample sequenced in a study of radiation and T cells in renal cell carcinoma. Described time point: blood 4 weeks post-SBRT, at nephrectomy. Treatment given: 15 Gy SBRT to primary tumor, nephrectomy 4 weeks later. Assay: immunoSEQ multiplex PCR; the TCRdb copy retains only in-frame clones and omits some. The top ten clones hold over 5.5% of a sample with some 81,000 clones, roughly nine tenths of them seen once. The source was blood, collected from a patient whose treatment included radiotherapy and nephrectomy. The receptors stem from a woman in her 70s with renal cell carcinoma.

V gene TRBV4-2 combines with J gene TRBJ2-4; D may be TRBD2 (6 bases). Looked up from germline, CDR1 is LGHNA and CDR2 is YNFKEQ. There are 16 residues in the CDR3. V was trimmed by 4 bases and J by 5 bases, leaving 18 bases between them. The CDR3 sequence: CASSLRGGGAQNIQYF. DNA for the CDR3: TGTGCCAGCAGCCTCCGGGGCGGCGGGGCCCAAAACATTCAGTACTTC.

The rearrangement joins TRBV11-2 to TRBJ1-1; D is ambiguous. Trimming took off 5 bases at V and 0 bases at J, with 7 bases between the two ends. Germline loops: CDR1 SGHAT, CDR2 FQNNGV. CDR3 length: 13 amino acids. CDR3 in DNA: TGTGCCAGCAGCCCCGGGGTGAACACTGAAGCTTTCTTT. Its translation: CASSPGVNTEAFF.

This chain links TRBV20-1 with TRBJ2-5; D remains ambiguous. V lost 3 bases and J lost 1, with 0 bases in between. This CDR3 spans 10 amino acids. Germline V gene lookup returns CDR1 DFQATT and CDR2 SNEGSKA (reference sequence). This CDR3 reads CSASQETQYF. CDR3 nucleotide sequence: TGCAGTGCTAGCCAAGAGACCCAGTACTTC.

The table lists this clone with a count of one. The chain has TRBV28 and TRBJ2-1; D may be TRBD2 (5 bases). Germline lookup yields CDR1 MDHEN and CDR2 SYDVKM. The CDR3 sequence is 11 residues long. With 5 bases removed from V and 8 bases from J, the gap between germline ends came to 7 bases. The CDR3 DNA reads TGTGCCAGCAGTCCGAGGGATGAGCAGTTCTTC. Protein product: CASSPRDEQFF.

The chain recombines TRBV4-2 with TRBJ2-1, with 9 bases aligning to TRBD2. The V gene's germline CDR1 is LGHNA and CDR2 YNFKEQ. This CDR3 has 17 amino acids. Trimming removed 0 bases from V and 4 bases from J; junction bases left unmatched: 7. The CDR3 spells CASSQERSGGPYNEQFF. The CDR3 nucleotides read TGTGCCAGCAGCCAAGAGAGGAGCGGGGGGCCATACAATGAGCAGTTCTTC.

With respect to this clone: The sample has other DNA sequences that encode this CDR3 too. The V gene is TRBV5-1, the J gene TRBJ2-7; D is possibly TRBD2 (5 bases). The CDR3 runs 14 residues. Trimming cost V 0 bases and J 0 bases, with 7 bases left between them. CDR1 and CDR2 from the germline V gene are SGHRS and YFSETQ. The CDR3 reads CASSLAGSSYEQYF. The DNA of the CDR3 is TGCGCCAGCAGCTTGGCGGGAAGCTCCTACGAGCAGTACTTC.

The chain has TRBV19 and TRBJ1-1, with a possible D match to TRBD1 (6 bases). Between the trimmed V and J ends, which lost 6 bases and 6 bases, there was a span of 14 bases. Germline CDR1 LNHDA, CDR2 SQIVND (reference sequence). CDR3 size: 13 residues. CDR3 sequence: CASRLQGTAEAFF. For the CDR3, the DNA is TGTGCCAGTAGACTACAGGGTACCGCTGAAGCTTTCTTT.

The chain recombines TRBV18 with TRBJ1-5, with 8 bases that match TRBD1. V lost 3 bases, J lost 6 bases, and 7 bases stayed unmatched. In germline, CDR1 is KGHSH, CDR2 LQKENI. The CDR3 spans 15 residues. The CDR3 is CASSPGTGTGQPQHF. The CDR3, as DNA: TGTGCCAGCTCACCGGGGACAGGAACGGGTCAGCCCCAGCATTTT.

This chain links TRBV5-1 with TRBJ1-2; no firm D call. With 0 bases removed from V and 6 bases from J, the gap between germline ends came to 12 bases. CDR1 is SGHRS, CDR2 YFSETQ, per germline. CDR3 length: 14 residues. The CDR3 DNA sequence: TGCGCCAGCAGCTTGGTATTAGCTGGGAATGGCTACACCTTC. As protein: CASSLVLAGNGYTF.

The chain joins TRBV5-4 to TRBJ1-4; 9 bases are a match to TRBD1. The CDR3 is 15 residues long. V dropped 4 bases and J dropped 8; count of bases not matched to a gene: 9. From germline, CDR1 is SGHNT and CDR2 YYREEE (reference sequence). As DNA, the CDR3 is TGTGCCAGCAGCGTCCGGGACAGGGTACGGGAAAAACTGTTTTTT. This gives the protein CASSVRDRVREKLFF.

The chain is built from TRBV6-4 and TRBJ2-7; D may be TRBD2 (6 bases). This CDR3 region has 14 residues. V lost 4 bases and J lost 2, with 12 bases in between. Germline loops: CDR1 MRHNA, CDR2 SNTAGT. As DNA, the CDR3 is TGTGCCAGCAGTGGGTACGGGGGTCCCTACGAGCAGTACTTC. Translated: CASSGYGGPYEQYF.

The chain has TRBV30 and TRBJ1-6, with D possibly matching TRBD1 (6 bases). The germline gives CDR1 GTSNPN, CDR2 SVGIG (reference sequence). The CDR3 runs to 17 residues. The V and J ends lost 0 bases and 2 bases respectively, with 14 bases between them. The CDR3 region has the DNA TGTGCCTGGAGTGTCACAGGGACTGCGACCTATAATTCACCCCTCCACTTT. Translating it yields CAWSVTGTATYNSPLHF.

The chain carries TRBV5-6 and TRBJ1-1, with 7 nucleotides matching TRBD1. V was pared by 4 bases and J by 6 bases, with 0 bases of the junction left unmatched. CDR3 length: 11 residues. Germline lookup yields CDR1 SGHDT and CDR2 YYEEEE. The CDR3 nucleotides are TGTGCCAGCAGCCAGGGGGCTGAAGCTTTCTTT. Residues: CASSQGAEAFF. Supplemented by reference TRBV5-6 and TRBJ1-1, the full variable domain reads DAGVTQSPTHLIKTRGQQVTLRCSPKSGHDTVSWYQQALGQGPQFIFQYYEEEERQRGNFPDRFSGHQFPNYSSELNVNALLLGDSALYLCASSQGAEAFFGQGTRLTVV.

Here the CDR3 DNA reads TGTGCCTGGAGTGTACTATCAGAGCAGTTCTTC. This sequence encodes CAWSVLSEQFF. The chain carries TRBV30 and TRBJ2-1; D unresolved. From germline, CDR1 is GTSNPN and CDR2 SVGIG (reference sequence). The length of the CDR3 is 11 residues. Trimming cost V 0 bases and J 10 bases, with 7 bases left between them.

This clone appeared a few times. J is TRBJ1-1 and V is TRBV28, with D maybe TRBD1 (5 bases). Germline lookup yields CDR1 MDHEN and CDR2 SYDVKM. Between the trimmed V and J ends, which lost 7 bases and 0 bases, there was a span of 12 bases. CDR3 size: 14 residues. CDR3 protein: CASTWGRVNTEAFF. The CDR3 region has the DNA TGTGCCAGCACCTGGGGGAGAGTGAACACTGAAGCTTTCTTT.

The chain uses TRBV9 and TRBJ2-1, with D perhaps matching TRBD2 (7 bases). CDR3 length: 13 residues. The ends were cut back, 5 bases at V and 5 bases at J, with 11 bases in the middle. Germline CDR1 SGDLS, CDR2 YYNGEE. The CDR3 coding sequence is TGTGCCAGCAGTGACGGGGGGCACAATGAGCAGTTCTTC. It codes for CASSDGGHNEQFF.

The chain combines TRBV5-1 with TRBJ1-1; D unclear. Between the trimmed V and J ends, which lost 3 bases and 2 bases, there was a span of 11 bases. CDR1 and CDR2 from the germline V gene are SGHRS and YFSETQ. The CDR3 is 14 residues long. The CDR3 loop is CASSSRPANTEAFF. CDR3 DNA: TGCGCCAGCAGCTCCCGTCCGGCAAACACTGAAGCTTTCTTT.

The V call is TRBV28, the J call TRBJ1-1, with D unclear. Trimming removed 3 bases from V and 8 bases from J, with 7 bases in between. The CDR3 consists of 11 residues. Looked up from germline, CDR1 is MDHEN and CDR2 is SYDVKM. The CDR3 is CASSFTGEAFF. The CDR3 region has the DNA TGTGCCAGCAGTTTTACGGGGGAAGCTTTCTTT.

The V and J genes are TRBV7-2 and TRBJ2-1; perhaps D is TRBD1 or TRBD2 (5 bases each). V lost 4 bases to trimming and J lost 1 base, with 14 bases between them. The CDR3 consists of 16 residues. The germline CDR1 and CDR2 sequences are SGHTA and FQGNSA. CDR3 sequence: CASSSSGTASYNEQFF. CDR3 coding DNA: TGTGCCAGCAGCTCATCCGGGACGGCTTCCTACAATGAGCAGTTCTTC.

CDR3 protein: CASSPGQGVYNEQFF. CDR3 sequence (DNA): TGTGCCAGCAGCCCGGGACAGGGAGTCTACAATGAGCAGTTCTTC. V gene TRBV7-9 combines with J gene TRBJ2-1, with 9 bases identical to TRBD1. The CDR3 runs 15 residues. Per the germline V gene, CDR1 is SEHNR and CDR2 is FQNEAQ (reference sequence). V shed 5 bases, J shed 3 bases, and the junction held 5 bases outside the gene matches.

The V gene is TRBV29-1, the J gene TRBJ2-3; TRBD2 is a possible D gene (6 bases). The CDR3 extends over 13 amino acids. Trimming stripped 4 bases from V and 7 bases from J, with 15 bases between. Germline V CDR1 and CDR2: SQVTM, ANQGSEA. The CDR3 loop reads CSVGRDLGNTQYF. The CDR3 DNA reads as TGCAGCGTTGGCCGGGACTTAGGTAATACGCAGTATTTT.

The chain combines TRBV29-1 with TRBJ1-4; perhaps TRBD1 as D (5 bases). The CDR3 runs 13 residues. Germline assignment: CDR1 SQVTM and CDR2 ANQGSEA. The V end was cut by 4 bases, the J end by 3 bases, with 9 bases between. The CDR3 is CSVVTGSNEKLFF. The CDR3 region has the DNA TGCAGCGTTGTAACAGGTTCTAATGAAAAACTGTTTTTT.

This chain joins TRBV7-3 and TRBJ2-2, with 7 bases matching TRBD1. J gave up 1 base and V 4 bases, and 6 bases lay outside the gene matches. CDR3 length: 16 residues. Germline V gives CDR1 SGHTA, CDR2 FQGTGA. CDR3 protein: CASSSNRGRNTGELFF. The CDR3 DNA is TGTGCCAGCAGCTCCAACAGGGGAAGGAACACCGGGGAGCTGTTTTTT.